These T cell receptor beta chains were read from a single sample in a study of identical twins. TCRdb processed the 5' RACE reads anew with MiXCR; each CDR3 protein has one entry. The repertoire holds just under 650,000 distinct CDR3 sequences, with under 8.5% as singletons. The same data also contributed to another study, on yellow fever vaccine responses in identical twins.

The sample consisted of PBMCs. All receptors derive from a woman aged 18-29 years in good health. Each CDR3 is given with its conserved first and last residue. D genes are given only for firm matches. Not all rows give a size; the values are once, few, many and, for expanded clones, a class.

abundance | j_gene | d_gene | v_gene | CDR3aa | CDR3nt
. | TRBJ2-3 | . | TRBV4-1 | CASSQVGGTGTDTQYF | TGCGCCAGCAGCCAAGTCGGGGGCACGGGCACAGATACGCAGTATTTT
many | TRBJ1-5 | . | TRBV3-1 | CASSQSNQPQHF | TGTGCCAGCAGCCAGAGCAATCAGCCCCAGCATTTT
many | TRBJ1-4 | TRBD1 | TRBV28 | CASSGEGALDEKLFF | TGTGCCAGCAGCGGAGAGGGGGCGTTGGATGAAAAACTGTTTTTT
. | TRBJ2-5 | . | TRBV25-1 | CASTRGSQETQYF | TGTGCCAGCACTCGGGGATCACAAGAGACCCAGTACTTC
few | TRBJ1-1 | TRBD1 | TRBV7-2 | CASSLAYFEGGTGGTEAFF | TGTGCCAGCAGCTTAGCATATTTTGAGGGGGGCACAGGGGGCACTGAAGCTTTCTTT
many | TRBJ1-2 | . | TRBV12-3/TRBV12-4 | CATAFGVNYGYTF | TGTGCCACCGCTTTCGGGGTCAACTATGGCTACACCTTC
many | TRBJ1-1 | . | TRBV3-1 | CASSQAGSSNTEAFF | TGTGCCAGCAGCCAAGCGGGTAGTTCAAACACTGAAGCTTTCTTT
many | TRBJ1-2 | TRBD1 | TRBV29-1 | CSVDREPYGYTF | TGCAGCGTAGACAGGGAACCCTATGGCTACACCTTC
few | TRBJ2-1 | . | TRBV10-3 | CAISPGLGSSYNEQFF | TGTGCCATCAGTCCGGGACTGGGGAGCTCCTACAATGAGCAGTTCTTC
many | TRBJ1-1 | . | TRBV10-3 | CAIRTVGTEAFF | TGTGCCATCAGGACCGTGGGCACTGAAGCTTTCTTT